This TCR beta chain was recorded in a study of blood T cell repertoires in COVID-19. Authors' analysis steps: Reference gene primer amplification gave estimated nucleated cell counts. Repertoires were generated with immunoSEQ multiplex PCR, while TCRdb's copy carries only in-frame clones and drops some. That table supplies the V and J calls and clone size; D and trimming were determined from the DNA. This sample has 55,000 to 90,000 clones, with more than 65% found just once. This CDR3 spans 12 amino acids. Germline values: CDR1 MNHEY, CDR2 SVGAGI. V gave up 11 bases and J gave up 8 bases; unmatched junction bases: 9.

What was sequenced was peripheral blood. The chain uses TRBV6-5 and TRBJ1-2, with TRBD1 matching over 9 bases. This receptor was identified in a woman in her seventies with acute or convalescent COVID-19. DNA for the CDR3: TGTGCCGTCAGACAGGGGGTGGGAGGCTACACCTTC. Protein: CAVRQGVGGYTF.